These 28 T cell receptor beta chains came from one sample sequenced in a study of blood T cell repertoires in COVID-19. Profiling relied on immunoSEQ multiplex PCR, and the TCRdb table lists in-frame clones only, not all of them. Altogether over 110,000 clones are present, approximately 90% being singletons, with the ten largest covering about 28%. Sequences were obtained from peripheral blood. These receptors were obtained from a human donor in a cohort sampled during active COVID-19.

This chain connects TRBV7-2 to TRBJ2-7; D gene ambiguous. The ends were cut back, 0 bases at V and 3 bases at J, with 6 bases in the middle. Germline V gene sequence: CDR1 SGHTA, CDR2 FQGNSA. The CDR3 has 13 residues. The CDR3 nucleotides are TGTGCCAGCAGCTTAGCTGCCAGCTACGAGCAGTACTTC. This codes for CASSLAASYEQYF. The variable domain in full, completed from reference TRBV7-2 and TRBJ2-7, reads GAGVSQSPSNKVTEKGKDVELRCDPISGHTALYWYRQSLGQGLEFLIYFQGNSAPDKSGLPSDRFSAERTGGSVSTLTIQRTQQEDSAVYLCASSLAASYEQYFGPGTRLTVT.

This chain joins TRBV19 and TRBJ2-3, with no clear D. V was pared by 9 bases and J by 11 bases, with 9 bases between. The CDR3 extends over 9 amino acids. CDR1 and CDR2 (germline): LNHDA, SQIVND (reference sequence). The CDR3 reads CASSTGQYF. The CDR3 DNA is TGTGCCAGCTCCACGGGGCAGTATTTT. The full variable domain, its missing parts supplied by reference TRBV19 and TRBJ2-3, is DGGITQSPKYLFRKEGQNVTLSCEQNLNHDAMYWYRQDPGQGLRLIYYSQIVNDFQKGDIAEGYSVSREKKESFPLTVTSAQKNPTAFYLCASSTGQYFGPGTRLTVL.

This chain uses TRBV5-6 with TRBJ1-1; no reliable D call. Trimming removed 4 bases at V and 3 bases at J, with 13 bases between. Germline loops: CDR1 SGHDT, CDR2 YYEEEE. The CDR3 has 14 residues. The CDR3 here is CASSIPGGYTEAFF. Written as DNA, the CDR3 is TGTGCCAGCAGCATCCCAGGTGGGTACACTGAAGCTTTCTTT.

This clone was found once. The V and J genes are TRBV18 and TRBJ2-2; 10 bases line up with TRBD1. J gave up 3 bases and V 6 bases, and 4 bases lay outside the gene matches. The germline V gene has CDR1 KGHSH and CDR2 LQKENI. CDR3 size: 15 residues. In DNA form, the CDR3 reads TGTGCCAGCTCCCGGGACAGGGGATACACCGGGGAGCTGTTTTTT. Translation gives CASSRDRGYTGELFF.

This chain connects TRBV7-2 to TRBJ1-1, with 10 bases lining up with TRBD1. This CDR3 region has 13 residues. After removal of 6 bases from V and 6 bases from J, the junction contained 4 bases not matched to a gene. Germline V gene data show CDR1 as SGHTA and CDR2 as FQGNSA. CDR3 nucleotides: TGTGCCAGCAGTTGGGGACAGGGGTCTGAAGCTTTCTTT. Translating it yields CASSWGQGSEAFF.

This chain links TRBV2 with TRBJ1-6; perhaps TRBD1 as D (6 bases). Germline V gives CDR1 SNHLY, CDR2 FYNNEI. V was trimmed by 3 bases and J by 8 bases, leaving 11 bases between them. CDR3 size: 14 residues. The CDR3 nucleotides are TGTGCCAGCAGTGACTGGGACACCTATTCACCCCTCCACTTT. Translated, it gives CASSDWDTYSPLHF.

This clone was seen a handful of times. Germline is not matched at one junction end, which may reflect a read error. The chain recombines TRBV7-7 with TRBJ2-1; 10 nucleotides line up with TRBD1. The CDR3 spans 18 residues. Germline-derived CDR1 and CDR2 are SSHAT and FNYEAQ (reference sequence). The CDR3 reads CASSFSFSGTGENNEQFF. Written as DNA, the CDR3 is TGTGCTAGCAGCTTCTCTTTTTCCGGGACAGGGGAGAACAATGAGCAGTTCTTC.

The V call is TRBV20-1, the J call TRBJ2-1; TRBD2 agrees at 7 bases. Unmatched junction bases numbered 5, after V lost 3 bases and J lost 0 bases. The germline CDR1 and CDR2 sequences are DFQATT and SNEGSKA (reference sequence). This CDR3 has 15 amino acids. DNA for the CDR3: TGCAGTGCTAGTAGCGGGTTGAGCTCCTACAATGAGCAGTTCTTC. Translated: CSASSGLSSYNEQFF.

This chain connects TRBV3-1 (or the pseudogene TRBV3-2) to TRBJ1-2; a possible D gene is TRBD1 (6 bases). Trimming removed 8 bases from V and 3 bases from J, with 16 bases in between. This CDR3 has 14 residues. Germline CDR1 and CDR2: LGHDT and YNNKEL (reference sequence). Here the CDR3 reads CASGPLQGDYGYTF. Here the CDR3 DNA reads TGTGCCAGCGGACCCTTACAGGGAGACTATGGCTACACCTTC.

This clone showed up just a few times. This rearrangement joins TRBV30 to TRBJ1-6; TRBD1 is a possible D gene (5 bases). Germline CDR1 and CDR2: GTSNPN and SVGIG (reference sequence). Trimming removed 3 bases from V and 0 bases from J, with 9 bases in between. CDR3 length equals 15 residues. As DNA, the CDR3 is TGTGCCTGGAGGTTAAGGGGCTCCTATAATTCACCCCTCCACTTT. Translating it yields CAWRLRGSYNSPLHF.

The rearrangement uses TRBV9 and TRBJ2-7; TRBD1 agrees at 8 bases. In germline, CDR1 is SGDLS, CDR2 YYNGEE. V lost 1 base, J lost 6 bases, and 6 bases stayed unmatched. This CDR3 spans 14 amino acids. This chain's CDR3 is CASSVHSGGGEQYF. DNA for the CDR3: TGTGCCAGCAGCGTACATTCAGGGGGCGGCGAGCAGTACTTC.

The chain recombines TRBV5-6 with TRBJ2-1; 7 bases map to TRBD1. The CDR3 totals 15 residues. Germline-derived CDR1 and CDR2 are SGHDT and YYEEEE. V dropped 1 base and J dropped 0; count of bases not matched to a gene: 1. CDR3 in DNA: TGTGCCAGCAGCTTGACAGGGGTCTCCTACAATGAGCAGTTCTTC. This codes for CASSLTGVSYNEQFF. Looking up the rest from reference TRBV5-6 and TRBJ2-1 gives the full variable domain: DAGVTQSPTHLIKTRGQQVTLRCSPKSGHDTVSWYQQALGQGPQFIFQYYEEEERQRGNFPDRFSGHQFPNYSSELNVNALLLGDSALYLCASSLTGVSYNEQFFGPGTRLTVL.

This clone was counted once. V and J are TRBV9 and TRBJ2-3; 11 bases are a match to TRBD2. V gave up 4 bases and J gave up 3 bases; unmatched junction bases: 1. CDR1 is SGDLS, CDR2 YYNGEE, per germline. This CDR3 spans 14 amino acids. CDR3 nucleotide sequence: TGTGCCAGCAGCAGACTAGCGGGGACAGATACGCAGTATTTT. Residues: CASSRLAGTDTQYF. The full variable domain, rest sourced from reference TRBV9 and TRBJ2-3, is DSGVTQTPKHLITATGQRVTLRCSPRSGDLSVYWYQQSLDQGLQFLIQYYNGEERAKGNILERFSAQQFPDLHSELNLSSLELGDSALYFCASSRLAGTDTQYFGPGTRLTVL.

The V gene is TRBV6-5, the J gene TRBJ2-7; D not resolved. Germline CDR1 and CDR2: MNHEY and SVGAGI. V was trimmed by 6 bases and J by 0 bases, leaving 9 bases between them. The CDR3 extends over 13 amino acids. CDR3 sequence (DNA): TGTGCCAGCAGCCTTACAGTCTCCTACGAGCAGTACTTC. This translates into CASSLTVSYEQYF.

The chain recombines TRBV7-3 with TRBJ1-1, with 9 bases matching TRBD1. CDR1 SGHTA and CDR2 FQGTGA come from the germline V gene. J was trimmed by 1 base and V by 1 base; bases with no gene match: 19. The CDR3 sequence is 21 residues long. CDR3 bases: TGTGCCAGCAGCTTAAAAGGAGGACAGGGGTCCTTATATCTAAAGAACACTGAAGCTTTCTTT. Translating gives CASSLKGGQGSLYLKNTEAFF. The entire variable domain, with the rest obtained from reference TRBV7-3 and TRBJ1-1, is as follows: GAGVSQTPSNKVTEKGKYVELRCDPISGHTALYWYRQSLGQGPEFLIYFQGTGAADDSGLPNDRFFAVRPEGSVSTLKIQRTERGDSAVYLCASSLKGGQGSLYLKNTEAFFGQGTRLTVV.

V gene TRBV4-3 combines with J gene TRBJ1-1; D perhaps matches TRBD1 (6 bases). The germline V gene has CDR1 LGHNA and CDR2 YSLEER. The V gene lost 4 bases and the J gene lost 5 bases, with 17 bases spanning the gap. The CDR3 contains 15 residues. The CDR3 DNA reads as TGCGCCAGCAGCCCGCGGGAGGGGGGATGGACTGAAGCTTTCTTT. It is translated as CASSPREGGWTEAFF.

V and J are TRBV9 and TRBJ2-1, with D possibly TRBD2 on 6 matching bases. Germline values: CDR1 SGDLS, CDR2 YYNGEE. The CDR3 has 15 residues. Trimming left V 0 bases short and J 6 bases short, with 13 bases between. CDR3 residues: CASSVVGGAVNEQFF. The CDR3 DNA reads as TGTGCCAGCAGCGTAGTTGGAGGGGCCGTCAATGAGCAGTTCTTC.

This sequence joins TRBV15 and TRBJ2-7, with 14 bases aligning to TRBD2. The V gene end was trimmed by 3 bases and the J gene end by 4 bases; junction bases not matched to a gene: 5. The CDR3 contains 16 residues. Germline V CDR1 and CDR2: LNHNV, YYDKDF (reference sequence). The CDR3 sequence: CATSSPGLAGGYEQYF. As DNA, the CDR3 is TGTGCCACCAGCAGCCCAGGACTAGCGGGGGGTTACGAGCAGTACTTC.

The V and J genes are TRBV19 and TRBJ2-5; no definite D call. CDR3 length: 14 residues. Trimming stripped 2 bases from V and 5 bases from J, with 12 bases between. Germline lookup yields CDR1 LNHDA and CDR2 SQIVND (reference sequence). The CDR3 DNA is TGTGCCAGTAGTATACAGAACATGAAGGAGACCCAGTACTTC. Translated, it gives CASSIQNMKETQYF.

This sequence joins TRBV18 and TRBJ2-1; possibly TRBD2 for D (5 bases). The CDR3 has 15 residues. Trimming pared 2 bases from V and 2 bases from J, leaving 10 bases between. Per the germline V gene, CDR1 is KGHSH and CDR2 is LQKENI. CDR3 protein: CASSPIAGTYNEQFF. CDR3 DNA sequence: TGTGCCAGCTCACCAATCGCGGGTACCTACAATGAGCAGTTCTTC.

A remark on this clone: The junction departs from the called germline gene at one end, perhaps through a read error. CDR3 loop: CASRQGTSGGAIGYEQFF. The CDR3 nucleotides are TGCGCCAGCAGACAAGGGACTAGCGGGGGGGCAATCGGTTATGAGCAGTTCTTC. The chain links TRBV4-3 to TRBJ2-1; TRBD2 matches 16 bases. The CDR3 is 18 amino acids. Germline CDR1 is LGHNA and CDR2 is YSLEER.

This clone was recorded only once. V usage is TRBV2 and J usage is TRBJ2-7, with D unresolved. There are 12 residues in the CDR3. Deletions cut 7 bases from V and 5 bases from J, with 12 bases between. Germline V CDR1 and CDR2: SNHLY, FYNNEI. Written as DNA, the CDR3 is TGTGCCAGCAAACGTGGCGGCCACGAGCAGTACTTC. Translating gives CASKRGGHEQYF.

This clone was picked up one time. The CDR3 sequence: CAGPLRDRGPNYGYTF. In DNA form, the CDR3 reads TGCGCCGGCCCTCTCCGGGACAGGGGGCCTAACTATGGCTACACCTTC. The V call is TRBV10-1, the J call TRBJ1-2; TRBD1 agrees at 12 bases. V trimming: 11 bases; J trimming: 0 bases; junction bases outside the gene matches: 10. The CDR3 has 16 residues. Germline V gene lookup returns CDR1 WNHNN and CDR2 SYGVQD (reference sequence).

The rearrangement uses TRBV18 and TRBJ1-1; 9 bases map to TRBD1. Trimming removed 0 bases from V and 3 bases from J; junction bases left unmatched: 5. Germline V gene sequence: CDR1 KGHSH, CDR2 LQKENI. This CDR3 comprises 16 residues. DNA for the CDR3: TGTGCCAGCTCACCACCGAGAACAGGGGGCTACACTGAAGCTTTCTTT. Its translation is CASSPPRTGGYTEAFF.

V and J are TRBV6-6 and TRBJ2-7, with D possibly TRBD2 on 6 matching bases. The CDR3 is 16 amino acids. V was shortened by 0 bases and J by 4 bases, with 16 bases between the two germline ends. Germline CDR1 reads MNHNY; CDR2 reads SVGAGI (reference sequence). The CDR3 DNA reads as TGTGCCAGCAGTTACTCTGGCGGGGAAAGGGCTTACGAGCAGTACTTC. Translating gives CASSYSGGERAYEQYF.

Only one count was recorded for this clone. The chain is built from TRBV19 and TRBJ2-5, with 8 bases that match TRBD2. Germline lookup yields CDR1 LNHDA and CDR2 SQIVND (reference sequence). With V trimmed by 7 bases and J by 2 bases, 6 bases remained unmatched. The CDR3 loop spans 14 amino acids. Written as DNA, the CDR3 is TGTGCCAGTACCGAGCGGGGGTCTCAAGAGACCCAGTACTTC. Amino acids: CASTERGSQETQYF.

Here the CDR3 DNA reads TGTGCCAGCAGTCAGACAGGGCGGGAGACCCAGTACTTC. This sequence encodes CASSQTGRETQYF. The chain recombines TRBV27 with TRBJ2-5, with 7 bases that match TRBD1. The CDR3 covers 13 residues. The V gene end was trimmed by 5 bases and the J gene end by 5 bases; junction bases not matched to a gene: 5. Germline-derived CDR1 and CDR2 are MNHEY and SMNVEV (reference sequence).

This clone appeared a few times. The chain has TRBV11-2 and TRBJ2-3; 8 nucleotides align to TRBD2. Per germline, CDR1 SGHAT and CDR2 FQNNGV. The V segment lost 3 bases and the J segment 1 base; nucleotides outside the gene matches: 0. This CDR3 comprises 14 residues. Written as DNA, the CDR3 is TGTGCCAGCAGCTTGGGACTAGGCACAGATACGCAGTATTTT. Its translation: CASSLGLGTDTQYF.